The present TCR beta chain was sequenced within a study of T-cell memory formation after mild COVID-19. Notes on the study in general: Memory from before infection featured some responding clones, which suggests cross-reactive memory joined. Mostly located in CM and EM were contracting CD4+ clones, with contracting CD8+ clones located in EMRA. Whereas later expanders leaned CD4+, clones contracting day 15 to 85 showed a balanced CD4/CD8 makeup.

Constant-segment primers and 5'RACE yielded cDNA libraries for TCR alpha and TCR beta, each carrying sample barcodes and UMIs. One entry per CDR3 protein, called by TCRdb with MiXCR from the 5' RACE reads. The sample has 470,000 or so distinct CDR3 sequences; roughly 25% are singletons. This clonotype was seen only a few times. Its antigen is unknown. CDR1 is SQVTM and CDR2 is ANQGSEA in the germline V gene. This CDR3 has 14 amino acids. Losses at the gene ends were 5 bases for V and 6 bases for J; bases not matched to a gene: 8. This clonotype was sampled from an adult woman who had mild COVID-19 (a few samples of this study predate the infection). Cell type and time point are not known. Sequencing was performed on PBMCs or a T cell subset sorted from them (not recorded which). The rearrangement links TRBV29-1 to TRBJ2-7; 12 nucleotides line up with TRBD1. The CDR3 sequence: CSVFPGTGGPEQYF. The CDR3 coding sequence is TGCAGCGTTTTCCCCGGGACAGGGGGCCCCGAGCAGTACTTC.